This TCR beta chain was found in a study of human T cells and chemical hapten exposure. The time point denotes: healthy volunteer bleed at 2 weeks. Someone pulled total RNA out of unfractionated whole blood. Germline CDR1 SGHAT, CDR2 FQNNGV. The CDR3 extends over 12 amino acids. Trimming took 5 bases from V and 6 from J, leaving 11 bases between them. There are a few counts of this clonotype. TCRdb processed the RACE reads anew with MiXCR; each CDR3 protein has one entry. The sample consists of over 100,000 distinct CDR3 sequences, 9% to 10% of them appearing once. This clonotype was obtained from a male donor in good health. Some clones in this sample may be carry-over from other donors' samples. The sample comprised whole blood. The chain recombines TRBV11-2 with TRBJ2-7, with D unclear. DNA for the CDR3: TGTGCCAGCAGCCCCGGTCAGCGCGAGCAGTACTTC. Its translation is CASSPGQREQYF. The full variable domain, in which reference TRBV11-2 and TRBJ2-7 provide the parts outside the CDR3, is EAGVAQSPRYKIIEKRQSVAFWCNPISGHATLYWYQQILGQGPKLLIQFQNNGVVDDSQLPKDRFSAERLKGVDSTLKIQPAKLEDSAVYLCASSPGQREQYFGPGTRLTVT.